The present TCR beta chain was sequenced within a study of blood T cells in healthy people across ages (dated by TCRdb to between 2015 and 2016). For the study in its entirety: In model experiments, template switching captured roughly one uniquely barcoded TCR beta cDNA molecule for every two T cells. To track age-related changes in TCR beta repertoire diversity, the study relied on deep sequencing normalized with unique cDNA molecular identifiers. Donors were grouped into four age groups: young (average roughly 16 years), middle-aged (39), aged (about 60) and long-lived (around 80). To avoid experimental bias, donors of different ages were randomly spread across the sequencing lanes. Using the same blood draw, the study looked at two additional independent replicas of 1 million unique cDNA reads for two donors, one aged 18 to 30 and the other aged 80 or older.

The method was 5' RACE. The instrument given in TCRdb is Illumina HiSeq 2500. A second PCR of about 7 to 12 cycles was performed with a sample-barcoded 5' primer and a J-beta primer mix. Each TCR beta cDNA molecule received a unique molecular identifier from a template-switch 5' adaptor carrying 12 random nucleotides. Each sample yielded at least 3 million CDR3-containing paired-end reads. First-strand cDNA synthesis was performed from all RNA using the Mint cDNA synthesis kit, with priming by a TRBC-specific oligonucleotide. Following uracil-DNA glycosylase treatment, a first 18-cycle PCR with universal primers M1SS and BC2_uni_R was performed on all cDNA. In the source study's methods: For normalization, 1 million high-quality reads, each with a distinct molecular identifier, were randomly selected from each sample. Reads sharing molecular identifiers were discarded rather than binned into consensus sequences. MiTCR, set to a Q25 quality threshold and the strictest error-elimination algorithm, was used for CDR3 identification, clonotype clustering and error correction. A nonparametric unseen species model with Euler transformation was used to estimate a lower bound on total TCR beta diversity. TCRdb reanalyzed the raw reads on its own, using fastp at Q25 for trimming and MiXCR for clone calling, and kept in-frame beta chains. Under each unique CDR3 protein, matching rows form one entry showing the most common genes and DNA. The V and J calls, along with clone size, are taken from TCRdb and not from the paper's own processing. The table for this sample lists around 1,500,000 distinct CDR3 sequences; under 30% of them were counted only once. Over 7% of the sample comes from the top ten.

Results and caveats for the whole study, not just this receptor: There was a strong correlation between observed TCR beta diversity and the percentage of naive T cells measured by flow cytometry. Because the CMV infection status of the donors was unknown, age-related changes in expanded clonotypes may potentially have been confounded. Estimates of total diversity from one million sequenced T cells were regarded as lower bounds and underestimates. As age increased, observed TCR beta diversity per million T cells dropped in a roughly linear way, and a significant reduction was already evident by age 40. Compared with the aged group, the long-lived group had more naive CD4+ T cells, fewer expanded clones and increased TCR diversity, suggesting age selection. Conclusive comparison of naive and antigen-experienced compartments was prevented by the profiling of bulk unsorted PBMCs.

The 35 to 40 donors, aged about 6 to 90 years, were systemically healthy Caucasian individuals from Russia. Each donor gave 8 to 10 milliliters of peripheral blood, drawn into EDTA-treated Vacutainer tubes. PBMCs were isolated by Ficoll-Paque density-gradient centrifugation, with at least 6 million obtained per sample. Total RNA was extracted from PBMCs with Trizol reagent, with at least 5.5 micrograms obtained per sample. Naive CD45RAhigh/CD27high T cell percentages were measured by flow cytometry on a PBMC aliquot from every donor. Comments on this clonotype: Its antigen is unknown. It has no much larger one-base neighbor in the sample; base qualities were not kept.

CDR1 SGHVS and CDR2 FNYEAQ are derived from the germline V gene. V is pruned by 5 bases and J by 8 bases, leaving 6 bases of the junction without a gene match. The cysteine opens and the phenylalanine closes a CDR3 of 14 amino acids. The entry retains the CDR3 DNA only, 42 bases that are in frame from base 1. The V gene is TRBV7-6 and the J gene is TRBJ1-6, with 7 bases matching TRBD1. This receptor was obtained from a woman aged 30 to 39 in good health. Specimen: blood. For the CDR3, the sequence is CASSDRVADSPLHF. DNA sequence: TGTGCCAGCAGCGACAGGGTTGCGGATTCACCCCTCCACTTT. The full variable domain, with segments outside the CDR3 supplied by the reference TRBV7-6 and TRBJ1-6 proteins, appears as GAGVSQSPRYKVTKRGQDVALRCDPISGHVSLYWYRQALGQGPEFLTYFNYEAQQDKSGLPNDRFSAERPEGSISTLTIQRTEQRDSAMYRCASSDRVADSPLHFGNGTRLTVT.